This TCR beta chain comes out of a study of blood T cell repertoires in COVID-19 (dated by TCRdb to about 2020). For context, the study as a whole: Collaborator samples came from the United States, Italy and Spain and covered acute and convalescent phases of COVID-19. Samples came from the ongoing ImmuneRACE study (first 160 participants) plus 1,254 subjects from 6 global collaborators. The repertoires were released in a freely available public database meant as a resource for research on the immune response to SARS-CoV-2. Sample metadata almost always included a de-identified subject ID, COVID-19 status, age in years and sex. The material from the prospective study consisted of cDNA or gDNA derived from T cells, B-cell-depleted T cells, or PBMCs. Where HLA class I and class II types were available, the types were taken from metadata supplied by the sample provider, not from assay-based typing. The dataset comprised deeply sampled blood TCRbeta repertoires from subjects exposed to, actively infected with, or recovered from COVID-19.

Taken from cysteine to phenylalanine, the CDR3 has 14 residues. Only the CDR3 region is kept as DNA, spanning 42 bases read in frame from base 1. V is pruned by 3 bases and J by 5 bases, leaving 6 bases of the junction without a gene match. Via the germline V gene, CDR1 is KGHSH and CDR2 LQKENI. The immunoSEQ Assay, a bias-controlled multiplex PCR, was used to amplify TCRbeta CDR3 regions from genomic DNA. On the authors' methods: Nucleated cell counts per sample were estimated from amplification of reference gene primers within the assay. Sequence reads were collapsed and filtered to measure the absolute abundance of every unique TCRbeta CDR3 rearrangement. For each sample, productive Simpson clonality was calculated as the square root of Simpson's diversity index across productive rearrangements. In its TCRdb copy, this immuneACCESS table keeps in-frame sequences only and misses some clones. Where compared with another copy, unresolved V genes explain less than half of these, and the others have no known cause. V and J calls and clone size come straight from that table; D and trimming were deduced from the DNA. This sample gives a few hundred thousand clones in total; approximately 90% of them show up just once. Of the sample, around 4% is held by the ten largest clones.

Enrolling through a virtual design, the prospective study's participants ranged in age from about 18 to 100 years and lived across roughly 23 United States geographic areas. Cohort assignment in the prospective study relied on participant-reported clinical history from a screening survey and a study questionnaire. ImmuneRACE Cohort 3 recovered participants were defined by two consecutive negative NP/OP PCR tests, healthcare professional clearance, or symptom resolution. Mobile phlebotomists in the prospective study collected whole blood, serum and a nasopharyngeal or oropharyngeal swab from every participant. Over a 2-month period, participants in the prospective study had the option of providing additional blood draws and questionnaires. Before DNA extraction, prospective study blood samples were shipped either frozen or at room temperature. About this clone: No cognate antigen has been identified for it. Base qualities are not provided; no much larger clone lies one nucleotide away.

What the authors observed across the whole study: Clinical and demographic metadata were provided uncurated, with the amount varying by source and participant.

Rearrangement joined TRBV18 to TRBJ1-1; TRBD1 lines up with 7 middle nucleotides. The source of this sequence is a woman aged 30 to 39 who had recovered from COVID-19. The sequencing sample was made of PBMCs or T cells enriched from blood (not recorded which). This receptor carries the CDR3 CASSPGQLRTEAFF. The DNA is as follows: TGTGCCAGCTCACCGGGACAGCTGAGAACTGAAGCTTTCTTT.